The 16 T cell receptor beta chains given below trace back to one sample, sequenced in a study of blood T cell repertoires in COVID-19. Sequenced by immunoSEQ multiplex PCR; TCRdb stores in-frame clones only, minus some. This table has under 100,000 clones, around 78% appearing once. Sequenced material: peripheral blood. Receptors were obtained from a man in his sixties with COVID-19, enrolled during active disease.

The chain carries TRBV19 and TRBJ2-1, with 8 bases matching TRBD2. V dropped 7 bases and J dropped 8; count of bases not matched to a gene: 22. CDR1 LNHDA and CDR2 SQIVND come from the germline V gene (reference sequence). CDR3 size: 18 residues. CDR3 coding DNA: TGTGCCAGTACGAACTGGGGGGCCGGGAGGGGGTTTGTTGATGAGCAGTTCTTC. Translating gives CASTNWGAGRGFVDEQFF.

The chain is built from TRBV9 and TRBJ2-3; 12 bases map to TRBD1. Germline V gene lookup returns CDR1 SGDLS and CDR2 YYNGEE. V trimming: 4 bases; J trimming: 2 bases; junction bases outside the gene matches: 5. CDR3 length: 16 residues. The CDR3 nucleotides are TGTGCCAGCAGCTTCCCGGGACAGGGGGCCACAGATACGCAGTATTTT. Its translation: CASSFPGQGATDTQYF.

The J gene is TRBJ2-7, the V gene TRBV27; D remains ambiguous. CDR3 length equals 15 residues. The germline gives CDR1 MNHEY, CDR2 SMNVEV (reference sequence). Trimming took off 5 bases at V and 2 bases at J, with 16 bases between the two ends. CDR3 protein: CASSAPWAAAYEQYF. As DNA, the CDR3 is TGTGCCAGCAGTGCCCCGTGGGCAGCAGCCTACGAGCAGTACTTC.

This rearrangement joins TRBV29-1 to TRBJ2-5; 7 bases match TRBD1. CDR1 is SQVTM and CDR2 is ANQGSEA in the germline V gene. With 4 bases clipped from V and 2 bases from J, the junction kept 4 bases outside the gene matches. The CDR3 spans 13 residues. The CDR3 spells CSVAGTVQETQYF. CDR3 in DNA: TGCAGCGTTGCCGGGACAGTACAAGAGACCCAGTACTTC.

V is TRBV3-1 (or the pseudogene TRBV3-2) and J is TRBJ1-5, with TRBD1 matching over 9 bases. The germline V gene encodes CDR1 LGHDT and CDR2 YNNKEL (reference sequence). V lost 4 bases and J lost 5; bases outside the gene matches: 6. The CDR3 is 15 amino acids. As DNA, the CDR3 is TGTGCCAGCAGCCTTACAGGGGGCGTACATCAGCCCCAGCATTTT. It translates to CASSLTGGVHQPQHF.

The V call is TRBV9, the J call TRBJ2-3; 11 positions agree with TRBD2. The germline V gene encodes CDR1 SGDLS and CDR2 YYNGEE. V shed 3 bases, J shed 2 bases, and the junction held 8 bases outside the gene matches. The CDR3 has 17 residues. Here the CDR3 DNA reads TGTGCCAGCAGCGAGAGGGGACTAGCGGTCGACACAGATACGCAGTATTTT. It specifies CASSERGLAVDTDTQYF.

Of note for this clone: One junction end does not reproduce the germline sequence, and a read error may be involved. This rearrangement joins TRBV28 to TRBJ1-2, with TRBD1 identical over 7 bases. CDR3 length equals 12 residues. Germline CDR1 MDHEN, CDR2 SYDVKM. DNA of the CDR3: TGTGCCGGCAGACAGGGTCAAAGTGGCTACACCTTC. It specifies CAGRQGQSGYTF.

This clone was counted a few times. The chain uses TRBV7-9 and TRBJ1-2; 8 nucleotides match TRBD1. The CDR3 extends over 14 amino acids. J gave up 0 bases and V 4 bases, and 1 base lay outside the gene matches. Germline CDR1 and CDR2: SEHNR and FQNEAQ (reference sequence). The CDR3 region has the DNA TGTGCCAGCAGCTCGACAGGGGCTAACTATGGCTACACCTTC. Encoded protein: CASSSTGANYGYTF.

The gene calls are TRBV5-5 and TRBJ1-2, with a weak D call TRBD1 (5 bases). The germline gives CDR1 SGHKS, CDR2 YYEKEE (reference sequence). This CDR3 comprises 14 residues. Trimming pared 4 bases from V and 2 bases from J, leaving 12 bases between. The CDR3 DNA follows: TGTGCCAGCAGCGCGGACGGGGGGAACTATGGCTACACCTTC. This sequence encodes CASSADGGNYGYTF.

This chain joins TRBV5-6 and TRBJ1-3; possibly TRBD1 for D (6 bases). CDR3 size: 14 residues. Trimming shortened V by 2 bases and J by 0 bases, and 6 bases separated the two germline ends. The germline CDR1 and CDR2 sequences are SGHDT and YYEEEE. CDR3: CASSLQGSGNTIYF. DNA for the CDR3: TGTGCCAGCAGCTTACAGGGCTCTGGAAACACCATATATTTT.

The chain carries TRBV7-9 and TRBJ1-2, with 8 bases fitting TRBD1. Trimming took 5 bases from V and 4 from J; bases not matched to a gene: 9. CDR3 length: 15 amino acids. Germline lookup yields CDR1 SEHNR and CDR2 FQNEAQ (reference sequence). CDR3 nucleotides: TGTGCCAGCAGCATTCCCGGGACAGGCGGCTATGGCTACACCTTC. Translated: CASSIPGTGGYGYTF. The whole variable domain, filled in from reference TRBV7-9 and TRBJ1-2, reads DTGVSQNPRHKITKRGQNVTFRCDPISEHNRLYWYRQTLGQGPEFLTYFQNEAQLEKSRLLSDRFSAERPKGSFSTLEIQRTEQGDSAMYLCASSIPGTGGYGYTFGSGTRLTVV.

The chain couples TRBV25-1 to TRBJ2-7; maybe TRBD2 (5 bases). The V and J ends lost 5 bases and 10 bases respectively, with 18 bases between them. This CDR3 is built from 13 residues. CDR1 is MGHDK and CDR2 is SYGVNS in the germline V gene. CDR3 region: CASSPPGGPLQYF. The DNA of the CDR3 is TGTGCCAGCAGTCCCCCGGGCGGGCCTCTTCAGTACTTC.

This chain uses TRBV7-9 with TRBJ2-3; D remains ambiguous. Trimming cost V 5 bases and J 11 bases, with 11 bases left between them. Germline loops: CDR1 SEHNR, CDR2 FQNEAQ (reference sequence). The CDR3 covers 11 residues. CDR3 loop: CASSTTQRQYF. DNA for the CDR3: TGTGCCAGCAGCACCACCCAGCGGCAGTATTTT.

The chain carries TRBV7-2 and TRBJ1-3; D call uncertain. Germline CDR1 is SGHTA and CDR2 is FQGNSA. CDR3 length equals 15 residues. Trimming took off 5 bases at V and 4 bases at J, with 15 bases between the two ends. For the CDR3, the DNA is TGTGCCAGCAGCACAACCCACCTTATGGGAAACACCATATATTTT. Translated: CASSTTHLMGNTIYF.

This clone showed up just a few times. The chain recombines TRBV5-1 with TRBJ1-4, with D uncertain. Germline CDR1 and CDR2: SGHRS and YFSETQ. Deletions cut 3 bases from V and 8 bases from J, with 14 bases between. The CDR3 covers 14 residues. The CDR3 here is CASSSRDDGEKLFF. For the CDR3, the DNA is TGCGCCAGCAGCTCACGAGACGACGGGGAAAAACTGTTTTTT.

The CDR3 protein is CASRRGGGTGELFF. The CDR3 DNA reads TGCGCCAGCAGGCGCGGGGGAGGGACCGGGGAGCTGTTTTTT. This rearrangement joins TRBV5-1 to TRBJ2-2, with 7 bases lining up with TRBD2. Germline V gene lookup returns CDR1 SGHRS and CDR2 YFSETQ. This CDR3 region has 14 residues. V shed 5 bases and J 5 bases; nucleotides not matched to a gene: 6.